Listed below are T cell receptor beta chains from one sample, sequenced in a study of response to subunit inactivated influenza vaccine. TCRdb recomputed calls from the RT-PCR reads with MiXCR, one row per CDR3 protein. The table lists about 540,000 distinct CDR3 sequences, 11% to 15% of them singletons. Source: PBMCs from blood, taken about 11 days after vaccination. The receptors stem from a man in his forties or fifties who received an inactivated influenza vaccine. Each CDR3 is given with its conserved first and last residue. Fields, in order: clone size, V gene, D gene, J gene, CDR3 DNA, CDR3 protein. D genes are given only for firm matches. Size tells how often a clone was seen (once, few, many) or the class of an expanded clone, and some rows leave it out.

few,TRBV6-2/TRBV6-3,-,TRBJ1-5,TGTGCCAGCCACATGTGGGATCAGCCCCAGCATTTT,CASHMWDQPQHF
-,TRBV7-9,-,TRBJ1-1,TGTGCCAGCAGCGTACAGGGATCTGAAGCTTTCTTT,CASSVQGSEAFF
few,TRBV12-3/TRBV12-4,-,TRBJ2-2,TGTGCCAGCAATATCGGGTCCGCCGGGGAGCTGTTTTTT,CASNIGSAGELFF
-,TRBV5-6,TRBD2,TRBJ2-1,TGTGCCAGCAGCGCGCTAGCGGGGGGGCCTGGTGAGCAGTTCTTC,CASSALAGGPGEQFF
-,TRBV7-2,TRBD1,TRBJ2-7,TGTGCCAGCAGCCCTTCGGGGACAGGCCCCTACGAGCAGTACTTC,CASSPSGTGPYEQYF
-,TRBV5-1,-,TRBJ1-6,TGCGCCAGCAGCTTGGGGGGCCACTCACCCCTCCACTTT,CASSLGGHSPLHF
few,TRBV2,-,TRBJ2-3,TGTGCCAGCAGTGTTACGGGGACACTCACAGATACGCAGTATTTT,CASSVTGTLTDTQYF
-,TRBV12-3/TRBV12-4,-,TRBJ2-1,TGTGCCAGCAGTTCCCCGGGACACCTCAAACTCTACAATGAGCAGTTCTTC,CASSSPGHLKLYNEQFF
few,TRBV12-3/TRBV12-4,TRBD1,TRBJ2-2,TGTGCCAGCAGTTTAGTAGGGGGCTTCGCCGGGGAGCTGTTTTTT,CASSLVGGFAGELFF
few,TRBV20-1,-,TRBJ1-3,TGCAGTGCCCAAACGTACAACACCATATATTTT,CSAQTYNTIYF
-,TRBV6-1,-,TRBJ2-3,TGTGCCAGCAGCAAGGGCAGGGGGGCGACGAGCACAGATACGCAGTATTTT,CASSKGRGATSTDTQYF
-,TRBV27,TRBD1,TRBJ2-2,TGTGCCAGCAGGACAGGGTCGAACACCGGGGAGCTGTTTTTT,CASRTGSNTGELFF
-,TRBV4-3,-,TRBJ1-6,TGCGCCAGCAGCCAAGAAATGGGCACCTATTCACCCCTCCACTTT,CASSQEMGTYSPLHF
once,TRBV3-1,TRBD2,TRBJ2-7,TGTGCCAGCAGACGGGGCGGGAGCAATGTCGACGAGCAGTACTTC,CASRRGGSNVDEQYF
-,TRBV7-6,-,TRBJ1-5,TGTGCCAGCAGCCCGGAGGTGGGTGCGTGGGGCAATCAGCCCCAGCATTTT,CASSPEVGAWGNQPQHF
-,TRBV28,TRBD1,TRBJ2-7,TGTGCCAGCAGAAGGGACAGCCCCTACGAGCAGTACTTC,CASRRDSPYEQYF
many,TRBV5-5,-,TRBJ1-1,TGTGCCAGCAGCTTGGGCGCACAGCGGAACACTGAAGCTTTCTTT,CASSLGAQRNTEAFF
-,TRBV15,-,TRBJ2-7,TGTGCCACCAGCGGGCAGGGGGGCGTCTCCTACGAGCAGTACTTC,CATSGQGGVSYEQYF
-,TRBV12-3/TRBV12-4,-,TRBJ2-5,TGTGCCAGCAGTTTCAGGTGGGAGACCCAGTACTTC,CASSFRWETQYF
-,TRBV15,TRBD2,TRBJ2-3,TGTGCCACCAAGGGACTAGCGGGCATTACCCCTTTCCCAGATACGCAGTATTTT,CATKGLAGITPFPDTQYF
few,TRBV12-3/TRBV12-4,TRBD2,TRBJ2-7,TGTGCCAGCAGTTTCGGGACTAGCGGGTCTGTCTACGAGCAGTACTTC,CASSFGTSGSVYEQYF
few,TRBV4-2,-,TRBJ2-4,TGTGCCAGCAGCCAAGATAATAGCGGAAAACTAGCCAAAAACATTCAGTACTTC,CASSQDNSGKLAKNIQYF
few,TRBV6-1,TRBD1,TRBJ1-5,TGTGCCAGAAGGGCCGGGGACAGTTATAGCAATCAGCCCCAGCATTTT,CARRAGDSYSNQPQHF
-,TRBV5-1,TRBD2,TRBJ2-2,TGCGCCAGCAGCGGTGGACTAGCGGGAGGGCCCACCGGGGAGCTGTTTTTT,CASSGGLAGGPTGELFF
-,TRBV7-2,-,TRBJ1-5,TGTGCCAGCAGCTCAGACAGGACCCGGGGTCAGCCCCAGCATTTT,CASSSDRTRGQPQHF
few,TRBV21-1,-,TRBJ2-7,TGTGCCAGCAGCAAAGGTGGGAACTCCTACGAGCAGTACTTC,CASSKGGNSYEQYF
-,TRBV20-1,TRBD2,TRBJ2-1,TGCAGTGCCCCTACTAGCGTCTCCTACAATGAGCAGTTCTTC,CSAPTSVSYNEQFF
many,TRBV5-1,TRBD1,TRBJ2-4,TGCGCCAGCAGCTTGGAGGGACAGCCTTCAGACATTCAGTACTTC,CASSLEGQPSDIQYF
few,TRBV3-1,-,TRBJ2-1,TGTGCCAGCAGCCGGTCGGGCAACAACTACAATGAGCAGTTCTTC,CASSRSGNNYNEQFF
few,TRBV5-1,-,TRBJ2-7,TGCGCCAGCAGCTTGGGTCCGGAATCCTACGAGCAGTACTTC,CASSLGPESYEQYF
-,TRBV12-3/TRBV12-4,TRBD2,TRBJ2-3,TGTGCCAGCTTAATCCTGGGGCTAGCGGGAATGGATACGCAGTATTTT,CASLILGLAGMDTQYF
few,TRBV12-3/TRBV12-4,-,TRBJ1-1,TGTGCCAGCAGTAGGGGCCTCAGGCACACTGAAGCTTTCTTT,CASSRGLRHTEAFF
-,TRBV12-3/TRBV12-4,-,TRBJ1-1,TGTGCCAGCAGTTTACGGGGGGCGATGAACACTGAAGCTTTCTTT,CASSLRGAMNTEAFF
-,TRBV9,TRBD2,TRBJ2-3,TGTGCCAGCAGCGTAGGTCAGCGGGGCTCCGATACGCAGTATTTT,CASSVGQRGSDTQYF
few,TRBV10-1,-,TRBJ2-3,TGCGCCAGCAGTGGGGGCCCTCCGTCGGATACGCAGTATTTT,CASSGGPPSDTQYF
few,TRBV15,-,TRBJ1-5,TGTGCCACCAGCACCTGGGGGTTGATTCAGCCCCAGCATTTT,CATSTWGLIQPQHF
-,TRBV3-1,-,TRBJ1-1,TGTGCCAGCAAGGGTACAGGTTTGAACACTGAAGCTTTCTTT,CASKGTGLNTEAFF
-,TRBV20-1,-,TRBJ2-2,TGCAGTGCTAGTCGTCGGCAGTTAGCCGGGGAGCTGTTTTTT,CSASRRQLAGELFF
many,TRBV4-3,TRBD2,TRBJ2-1,TGCGCCAGCAGCCTCGGGGGGGGCCTATCCTACAATGAGCAGTTCTTC,CASSLGGGLSYNEQFF
few,TRBV9,-,TRBJ2-5,TGTGCCAGCAGCGTACAGGGAATTCAAGAGACCCAGTACTTC,CASSVQGIQETQYF
-,TRBV30,-,TRBJ2-1,TGTGCCTGGAGTCTAGCAGGTGAGCAGTTCTTC,CAWSLAGEQFF
-,TRBV23-1,TRBD2,TRBJ2-1,TGCGCCAGCAGTCACCCGGGACTAGCGGGAGAAAATGAGCAGTTCTTC,CASSHPGLAGENEQFF
few,TRBV7-2,TRBD1,TRBJ2-7,TGTGCCAGCAGCCCCACCCCCGGGACAGGGAAACACGAGCAGTACTTC,CASSPTPGTGKHEQYF
few,TRBV3-1,-,TRBJ2-4,TGTGCCAGCAGCCCCCGAACCCGGCAAAACATTCAGTACTTC,CASSPRTRQNIQYF
few,TRBV5-1,-,TRBJ1-6,TGCGCCAGCAGCTTGGTCGCAGGGGTATTTTCACCCCTCCACTTT,CASSLVAGVFSPLHF
many,TRBV12-3/TRBV12-4,-,TRBJ2-7,TGTGCCAGCAGTCCAGGACAAGCTGGCGAGCAGTACTTC,CASSPGQAGEQYF
-,TRBV7-2,TRBD2,TRBJ2-7,TGTGCCAGCAGCTTAGGGGCGGGAGGGCCTGGCGAGCAGTACTTC,CASSLGAGGPGEQYF
-,TRBV4-2,-,TRBJ2-7,TGTGCCAGCAGCAAAAACGGGGGCGGTGCCTACGAGCAGTACTTC,CASSKNGGGAYEQYF
-,TRBV7-6,TRBD2,TRBJ2-7,TGTGCCAGCAGCCCATATAGCGGGGGGGACTACGAGCAGTACTTC,CASSPYSGGDYEQYF
few,TRBV10-3,TRBD1,TRBJ2-6,TGTGCCATCAGTAGGTCGGCACAGGGGGTGTCCGTCCTGACTTTC,CAISRSAQGVSVLTF